The sample holds a few counts of the clone carrying this T cell receptor (beta chain). The antigen is unknown. All of the isolated RNA was reverse transcribed, so expressed TCRB transcripts were sequenced. The repertoire was sequenced with immunoSEQ multiplex PCR; TCRdb's copy has only in-frame clones and lacks some. This sample carries hundreds of thousands of clones, about 12% of them seen once, and the ten largest clones take approximately 0.011%. The data are from a study of beta chain features in type 1 diabetes. Study-wide results and caveats: Type 1 diabetes patients showed a moderate but significant shortening of TCRB CDR3s in all four CD4+ subsets.

Germline trimming cut 2 bases from V and 0 bases from J; bases unmatched to any gene: 5. The germline V gene encodes CDR1 SQVTM and CDR2 ANQGSEA. The CDR3 is 16 amino acids. Material for sequencing was naive CD4+ T cells from blood. This rearrangement joins TRBV29-1 to TRBJ2-1, with TRBD2 matching over 9 bases. The receptor was isolated from a woman aged 18-35 years with type 1 diabetes. The CDR3 spells CSVESSGTFSYNEQFF. The CDR3 bases are TGCAGCGTTGAATCTAGCGGGACCTTCTCCTACAATGAGCAGTTCTTC.